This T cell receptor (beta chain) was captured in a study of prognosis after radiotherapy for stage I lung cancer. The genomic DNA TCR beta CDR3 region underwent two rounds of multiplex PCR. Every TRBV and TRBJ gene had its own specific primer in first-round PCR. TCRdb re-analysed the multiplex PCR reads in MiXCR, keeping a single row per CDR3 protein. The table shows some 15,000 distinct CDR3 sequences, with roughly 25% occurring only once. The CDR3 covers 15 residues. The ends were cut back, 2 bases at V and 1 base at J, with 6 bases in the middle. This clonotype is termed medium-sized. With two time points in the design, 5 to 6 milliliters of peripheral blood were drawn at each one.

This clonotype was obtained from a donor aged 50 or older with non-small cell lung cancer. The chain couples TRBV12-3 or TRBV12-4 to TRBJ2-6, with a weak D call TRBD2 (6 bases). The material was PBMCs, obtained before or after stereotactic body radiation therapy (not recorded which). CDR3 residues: CASSLRGSGANVLTF. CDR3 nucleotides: TGTGCCAGCAGTTTACGGGGGTCTGGGGCCAACGTCCTGACTTTC.